What follows are 13 T cell receptor beta chains derived from one specimen sequenced in a study of shared clonotypes between healthy human individuals. TCRdb's copy holds only in-frame clones and misses some; the assay was immunoSEQ multiplex PCR. The table has a few million clones, 85% to 95% seen once. Sequences were obtained from naive CD4+ T cells from PBMCs. Subset: CD45RA+ positively selected. All receptors derive from a man younger than 30 in good health. Some clones in this sample may be carry-over from other donors' samples.

V is TRBV4-1 and J is TRBJ2-5; D is possibly TRBD1 (5 bases). The J call may be in error: the DNA end matches TRBJ2-7 better. CDR3 length: 14 amino acids. Germline loops: CDR1 MGHRA, CDR2 YSYEKL. The CDR3 nucleotides read TGCGCCAGCAGCCAAGTGGACACCTCCTACGAGCAGTACTTC. It yields the protein CASSQVDTSYEQYF.

The table lists this clone with a count of one. This chain connects TRBV9 to TRBJ1-3; 8 bases are shared with TRBD1. Losses at the gene ends were 3 bases for V and 4 bases for J; bases not matched to a gene: 3. The CDR3 totals 14 residues. The V gene's germline CDR1 is SGDLS and CDR2 YYNGEE. The CDR3 spells CASSAGDRGNTIYF. CDR3 DNA: TGTGCCAGCAGCGCCGGGGACAGGGGAAACACCATATATTTT.

As regards this clone: Other DNA sequences in the same sample also yield this CDR3. The chain recombines TRBV29-1 with TRBJ1-1, with D hard to call. Deletions cut 2 bases from V and 0 bases from J, with 7 bases between. Per germline, CDR1 SQVTM and CDR2 ANQGSEA. The CDR3 is 13 amino acids. CDR3 protein: CSVERQLNTEAFF. In DNA form, the CDR3 reads TGCAGCGTTGAAAGGCAGCTGAACACTGAAGCTTTCTTT.

This chain connects TRBV28 to TRBJ2-2, with 7 bases that match TRBD2. Germline lookup yields CDR1 MDHEN and CDR2 SYDVKM. The CDR3 length is 16 residues. Losses at the gene ends were 5 bases for V and 0 bases for J; bases not matched to a gene: 6. The DNA for the CDR3 is TGTGCCAGCAGTCTACTAGCGACCGCGAACACCGGGGAGCTGTTTTTT. It encodes CASSLLATANTGELFF.

This sequence joins TRBV15 and TRBJ1-1; 7 nucleotides line up with TRBD1. Germline trimming cut 2 bases from V and 1 base from J; bases unmatched to any gene: 4. CDR3 length: 15 residues. Germline CDR1 reads LNHNV; CDR2 reads YYDKDF (reference sequence). DNA of the CDR3: TGTGCCACCAGCAGACGACAGGGAGGGAACACTGAAGCTTTCTTT. The encoded protein is CATSRRQGGNTEAFF.

To note about this clone: Other nucleotide sequences from this sample produce the same CDR3. J is TRBJ2-7 and V is TRBV2; 14 nucleotides match TRBD2. V lost 6 bases to trimming and J lost 3 bases; unmatched junction nucleotides: 1. Germline CDR1 SNHLY, CDR2 FYNNEI. The CDR3 contains 14 residues. Here the CDR3 reads CASSGTSGSYEQYF. Here the CDR3 DNA reads TGTGCCAGCAGCGGGACTAGCGGGAGCTACGAGCAGTACTTC.

The V gene is TRBV7-9, the J gene TRBJ2-1, with D perhaps matching TRBD1 (5 bases). The CDR3 loop spans 14 amino acids. Trimming stripped 5 bases from V and 4 bases from J, with 12 bases between. The germline gives CDR1 SEHNR, CDR2 FQNEAQ (reference sequence). The CDR3 sequence is CASSGAGFYNEQFF. CDR3 DNA: TGTGCCAGCAGCGGGGCAGGGTTTTACAATGAGCAGTTCTTC.

The rearrangement links TRBV6-1 to TRBJ1-2; TRBD1 matches at 8 bases. Germline CDR1 reads MNHNS; CDR2 reads SASEGT. Trimming cost V 6 bases and J 3 bases; bases outside gene matches: 3. The CDR3 runs 13 residues. The CDR3 spells CASRMGQDYGYTF. CDR3 sequence (DNA): TGTGCCAGCAGAATGGGACAGGACTATGGCTACACCTTC.

The V and J genes are TRBV28 and TRBJ1-5; D possibly corresponds to TRBD1 (5 bases). V lost 5 bases and J 1 base, leaving 18 bases between the germline ends. Per the germline V gene, CDR1 is MDHEN and CDR2 is SYDVKM. The CDR3 has 17 residues. The CDR3 nucleotides are TGTGCCAGCAGTGGAAGAGAGGGGTATCGGAGCAATCAGCCCCAGCATTTT. Translation gives CASSGREGYRSNQPQHF.

The chain employs TRBV28 and TRBJ2-2; 9 nucleotides line up with TRBD1. Trimming removed 7 bases from V and 6 bases from J; junction bases left unmatched: 9. The germline V gene encodes CDR1 MDHEN and CDR2 SYDVKM. The CDR3 has 15 residues. Written as DNA, the CDR3 is TGTGCCAGCAAAAGGGACAGGGTGAGAGCCGGGGAGCTGTTTTTT. Translation: CASKRDRVRAGELFF.

The CDR3 DNA reads as TGTGCCAGCAGTGGAACAGGAGGGAATTCACCCCTCCACTTT. This gives the protein CASSGTGGNSPLHF. The rearrangement joins TRBV2 to TRBJ1-6, with D maybe TRBD1 (5 bases). The CDR3 has 14 residues. Germline V CDR1 and CDR2: SNHLY, FYNNEI. V lost 4 bases, J lost 7 bases, and 11 bases lay in between.

The J gene is TRBJ1-1, the V gene TRBV18, with D uncertain. The CDR3 consists of 13 residues. Between the trimmed V and J ends, which lost 2 bases and 10 bases, there was a span of 14 bases. CDR1 and CDR2 from the germline V gene are KGHSH and LQKENI. CDR3 loop: CASSPAELSGAFF. CDR3 in DNA: TGTGCCAGCTCACCAGCTGAGTTGAGTGGAGCTTTCTTT.

The chain uses TRBV5-4 and TRBJ1-5; a weak D match, TRBD1 (5 bases). The CDR3 length is 13 residues. V gave up 4 bases and J gave up 11 bases, with 16 bases separating them. Germline V gene sequence: CDR1 SGHNT, CDR2 YYREEE (reference sequence). The chain's CDR3 is CASSIRGTEAQHF. In DNA form, the CDR3 reads TGTGCCAGCAGCATCCGGGGGACGGAGGCCCAGCATTTT.